A selection of T cell receptor beta chains follows, all from one sample in a study of shared clonotypes between healthy human individuals. Sequenced by immunoSEQ multiplex PCR; TCRdb stores in-frame clones only, minus some. The table lists over a million clones, more than 65% of them singletons. The material sequenced was memory CD4+ T cells sorted from blood. The source is a man younger than 35 in good health. Both conserved end residues are part of each CDR3. Fields, in order: V gene, D gene, clone size, J gene, CDR3 DNA, CDR3 protein. A D gene is named only where the DNA matches it firmly. Size is stated for part of the rows, as once, few or many counts, or as a class when the clone is expanded.

V gene: TRBV19; D gene: TRBD2; clone size: -; J gene: TRBJ2-1; CDR3 DNA: TGTGCCAGTAGTACCACGGGACTAGCGGCCGTCGAGCAGTTCTTC; CDR3 protein: CASSTTGLAAVEQFF
V gene: TRBV30; D gene: TRBD1; clone size: -; J gene: TRBJ1-2; CDR3 DNA: TGTGCCTGGAGTGCCGACAGGGCCTATGGCTACACCTTC; CDR3 protein: CAWSADRAYGYTF
V gene: TRBV7-8; D gene: -; clone size: few; J gene: TRBJ1-4; CDR3 DNA: TGTGCCAGCAGCTCACACCCGAATGAAAAACTGTTTTTT; CDR3 protein: CASSSHPNEKLFF
V gene: TRBV7-2; D gene: -; clone size: -; J gene: TRBJ2-7; CDR3 DNA: TGTGCCAGCAGCTCCAGAGTCCAGGGATACCACGAGCAGTACTTC; CDR3 protein: CASSSRVQGYHEQYF
V gene: TRBV10-3; D gene: TRBD2; clone size: -; J gene: TRBJ2-1; CDR3 DNA: TGTGCCATCAGTGAGTCTTATGGACTAGCCGATGAGCAGTTCTTC; CDR3 protein: CAISESYGLADEQFF
V gene: TRBV11-2; D gene: TRBD1; clone size: -; J gene: TRBJ1-1; CDR3 DNA: TGTGCCAGCAGCCCGAGCGGACAGGTAACTAGCTTT; CDR3 protein: CASSPSGQVTSF
V gene: TRBV6-6; D gene: TRBD2; clone size: -; J gene: TRBJ2-1; CDR3 DNA: TGTGCCAGCACCAAGGGACTAGCGGGGGGGAGGGATGAGCAGTTCTTC; CDR3 protein: CASTKGLAGGRDEQFF
V gene: TRBV30; D gene: -; clone size: -; J gene: TRBJ2-3; CDR3 DNA: TGTGCCTGGAGCGGGGGTGCGTCTCAGGGTACGCAGTATTTT; CDR3 protein: CAWSGGASQGTQYF
V gene: TRBV7-6; D gene: TRBD2; clone size: few; J gene: TRBJ2-3; CDR3 DNA: TGTGCCAGCAGCTTTAGCGGGGGGGCCGCAGATACGCAGTATTTT; CDR3 protein: CASSFSGGAADTQYF
V gene: TRBV4-3; D gene: TRBD1; clone size: -; J gene: TRBJ1-3; CDR3 DNA: TGCGCCAGCAGCCAAGCACCCCAGACAGGGGGCTTCGGAAACACCATATATTTT; CDR3 protein: CASSQAPQTGGFGNTIYF
V gene: TRBV18; D gene: -; clone size: -; J gene: TRBJ2-5; CDR3 DNA: TGTGCCAGCTGTCAAGGAATTCAAGAGACCCAGTACTTC; CDR3 protein: CASCQGIQETQYF
V gene: TRBV6-1; D gene: -; clone size: -; J gene: TRBJ2-7; CDR3 DNA: TGTGCCAGCAGTGTTTTCAGCCCCTCCTACGAGCAGTACTTC; CDR3 protein: CASSVFSPSYEQYF
V gene: TRBV4-1; D gene: TRBD1; clone size: -; J gene: TRBJ1-3; CDR3 DNA: TGCGCCAGCAGCCAAGATGGGACAGGGACCGTCTCTGGAAACACCATATATTTT; CDR3 protein: CASSQDGTGTVSGNTIYF
V gene: TRBV5-4; D gene: TRBD2; clone size: -; J gene: TRBJ2-7; CDR3 DNA: TGTGCCAGCAGCCTCCGACTAGCCCAGGAACCCCCCTACGAGCAGTACTTC; CDR3 protein: CASSLRLAQEPPYEQYF
V gene: TRBV27; D gene: -; clone size: -; J gene: TRBJ2-5; CDR3 DNA: TGTGCCAGCAGTTTATCAGGGGGAGGGGAGACCCAGTACTTC; CDR3 protein: CASSLSGGGETQYF
V gene: TRBV7-3; D gene: TRBD1; clone size: few; J gene: TRBJ1-6; CDR3 DNA: TGTGCCAGCAGTTGGACAGGGAGTGGGTCACCCCTCCACTTT; CDR3 protein: CASSWTGSGSPLHF
V gene: TRBV6-4; D gene: TRBD1; clone size: -; J gene: TRBJ1-1; CDR3 DNA: TGTGCCAGCAGCCCCGACAGGGGGATAGCCACTGAAGCTTTCTTT; CDR3 protein: CASSPDRGIATEAFF
V gene: TRBV5-1; D gene: TRBD2; clone size: few; J gene: TRBJ2-1; CDR3 DNA: TGCGCCAGCAGCTTGGTTCAGCGGGGGGGACTCGGTGAGCAGTTCTTC; CDR3 protein: CASSLVQRGGLGEQFF
V gene: TRBV30; D gene: TRBD2; clone size: -; J gene: TRBJ2-5; CDR3 DNA: TGTGCCTGGAGTGGAGCTGGGACTAGAGGGCAGAAGACCCAGTACTTC; CDR3 protein: CAWSGAGTRGQKTQYF
V gene: TRBV7-2; D gene: -; clone size: -; J gene: TRBJ1-5; CDR3 DNA: TGTGCCAGCAGCTTACGCACGAAGGGGGTTAATAGCAATCAGCCCCAGCATTTT; CDR3 protein: CASSLRTKGVNSNQPQHF
V gene: TRBV5-1; D gene: -; clone size: -; J gene: TRBJ1-1; CDR3 DNA: TGCGCCAGCAGCTTGATCCCGGGAAGTATCACTGAAGCTTTCTTT; CDR3 protein: CASSLIPGSITEAFF
V gene: TRBV5-1; D gene: -; clone size: -; J gene: TRBJ2-1; CDR3 DNA: TGCGCCAGCAAGGGTAGCAACCATGAGCAGTTCTTC; CDR3 protein: CASKGSNHEQFF
V gene: TRBV4-1; D gene: TRBD2; clone size: few; J gene: TRBJ2-1; CDR3 DNA: TGCGCCAGCAGCCAAGGGGATCGAAACGGGGGGGCGAACAATGAGCAGTTCTTC; CDR3 protein: CASSQGDRNGGANNEQFF
V gene: TRBV5-1; D gene: TRBD1; clone size: -; J gene: TRBJ2-7; CDR3 DNA: TGCGCCAGTGGGGCCGCAGGGGGCTCCCACGAGCAGTACTTC; CDR3 protein: CASGAAGGSHEQYF
V gene: TRBV6-5; D gene: -; clone size: -; J gene: TRBJ2-7; CDR3 DNA: TGTGCCAGCAGTCTACAGGGTGTCTCCTACGAGCAGTACTTC; CDR3 protein: CASSLQGVSYEQYF
V gene: TRBV6-4; D gene: -; clone size: few; J gene: TRBJ2-2; CDR3 DNA: TGTGCCAGCAGTGAGCCTAGTAACCTCGGGGAGCTGTTTTTT; CDR3 protein: CASSEPSNLGELFF
V gene: TRBV2; D gene: -; clone size: -; J gene: TRBJ1-2; CDR3 DNA: TGTGCCAGCACCCTCCTACAGACCAGGGAAGGCTACACCTTC; CDR3 protein: CASTLLQTREGYTF
V gene: TRBV7-3; D gene: -; clone size: -; J gene: TRBJ2-6; CDR3 DNA: TGTGCCAGCAGCTCGGGGTCTGGGGCCAACGTCCTGACTTTC; CDR3 protein: CASSSGSGANVLTF
V gene: TRBV7-9; D gene: -; clone size: -; J gene: TRBJ2-7; CDR3 DNA: TGTGCCAGCAGCTTACTGGGCGGCACAGGAGAGCAGTACTTC; CDR3 protein: CASSLLGGTGEQYF
V gene: TRBV27; D gene: -; clone size: -; J gene: TRBJ2-4; CDR3 DNA: TGTGCCAGCAAGTCCCCCGACATTCAGTACTTC; CDR3 protein: CASKSPDIQYF
V gene: TRBV19; D gene: TRBD1; clone size: few; J gene: TRBJ2-3; CDR3 DNA: TGTGCCAGTAGCGGCAGGGGGGATACGCAGTATTTT; CDR3 protein: CASSGRGDTQYF
V gene: TRBV6-5; D gene: TRBD1; clone size: -; J gene: TRBJ2-2; CDR3 DNA: TGTGCCAGCAGTTCACAGGGGAGAGACACCGGGGAGCTGTTTTTT; CDR3 protein: CASSSQGRDTGELFF
V gene: TRBV6-5; D gene: -; clone size: -; J gene: TRBJ1-2; CDR3 DNA: TGTGCCAGCAGTTACGGGCTAACATCGAACTATGGCTACACCTTC; CDR3 protein: CASSYGLTSNYGYTF
V gene: TRBV5-1; D gene: -; clone size: -; J gene: TRBJ2-5; CDR3 DNA: TGCGCCAGCAGCTTGGGACTCACCTCCCTCGAGACCCAGTACTTC; CDR3 protein: CASSLGLTSLETQYF
V gene: TRBV6-6; D gene: -; clone size: -; J gene: TRBJ2-7; CDR3 DNA: TGTGCCAGCAGTTACTCCTCGCTGGGGGGTAGGAACGAGCAGTACTTC; CDR3 protein: CASSYSSLGGRNEQYF
V gene: TRBV5-1; D gene: -; clone size: -; J gene: TRBJ1-5; CDR3 DNA: TGCGCCAGCAGCTTGCAGGGTGATGTCAATCAGCCCCAGCATTTT; CDR3 protein: CASSLQGDVNQPQHF
V gene: TRBV19; D gene: -; clone size: -; J gene: TRBJ1-5; CDR3 DNA: TGTGCCAGTGGGGGGACTAGCAATCAGCCCCAGCATTTT; CDR3 protein: CASGGTSNQPQHF
V gene: TRBV6-6; D gene: -; clone size: -; J gene: TRBJ1-6; CDR3 DNA: TGTGCCAGCAGTTCCCGAGAAGCTACCTATAATTCACCCCTCCACTTT; CDR3 protein: CASSSREATYNSPLHF
V gene: TRBV6-1; D gene: TRBD2; clone size: -; J gene: TRBJ2-4; CDR3 DNA: TGTGCCAGCAGTGGACTAGCGGGGGGGCCCTTAGAGTACATTCAGTACTTC; CDR3 protein: CASSGLAGGPLEYIQYF
V gene: TRBV5-1; D gene: TRBD1; clone size: -; J gene: TRBJ2-3; CDR3 DNA: TGCGCCAGCAGCTTGGGGACAGGGACGACAGATACGCAGTATTTT; CDR3 protein: CASSLGTGTTDTQYF
V gene: TRBV5-1; D gene: -; clone size: -; J gene: TRBJ2-1; CDR3 DNA: TGCGCCAGCAGCACGGGACCTAACAATGAGCAGTTCTTC; CDR3 protein: CASSTGPNNEQFF
V gene: TRBV30; D gene: -; clone size: few; J gene: TRBJ1-2; CDR3 DNA: TGTGCCTGGAGTAAGTGGGAGAACTATGGCTACACCTTC; CDR3 protein: CAWSKWENYGYTF
V gene: TRBV28; D gene: TRBD1; clone size: -; J gene: TRBJ2-6; CDR3 DNA: TGTGCCAGCAGTCCAGACAGGGCTGGGGCCAACGTCCTGACTTTC; CDR3 protein: CASSPDRAGANVLTF
V gene: TRBV18; D gene: -; clone size: -; J gene: TRBJ2-1; CDR3 DNA: TGTGCCAGCTCACCACTCACTGTGGATCCGTGGGGTGTAGATGAGCAGTTCTTC; CDR3 protein: CASSPLTVDPWGVDEQFF
V gene: TRBV5-1; D gene: TRBD2; clone size: -; J gene: TRBJ2-2; CDR3 DNA: TGCGCCAGCAGTCCTAGCGGGGGGAACACCGGGGAGCTGTTTTTT; CDR3 protein: CASSPSGGNTGELFF
V gene: TRBV11-2; D gene: -; clone size: -; J gene: TRBJ1-3; CDR3 DNA: TGTGCCAGCAGCTTAAGTGGGGGTTCCGGAAACACCATATATTTT; CDR3 protein: CASSLSGGSGNTIYF
V gene: TRBV12-1; D gene: -; clone size: many; J gene: TRBJ1-1; CDR3 DNA: TGTGCCAGCAGCGTGTGGGGGTGTAACACTGAAGCTTTCTTT; CDR3 protein: CASSVWGCNTEAFF
V gene: TRBV4-1; D gene: TRBD1; clone size: -; J gene: TRBJ1-4; CDR3 DNA: TGCGCCAGCAGCCTGACAGGGGGCCCCGAAAAACTGTTTTTT; CDR3 protein: CASSLTGGPEKLFF
V gene: TRBV11-3; D gene: -; clone size: -; J gene: TRBJ2-7; CDR3 DNA: TGTGCCAGCAGCTTAGTTAGGGGGGGGCGTATCTCCTACGAGCAGTACTTC; CDR3 protein: CASSLVRGGRISYEQYF
V gene: TRBV25-1; D gene: TRBD1; clone size: -; J gene: TRBJ1-2; CDR3 DNA: TGTGCCAGCAGCGATACGTTACATCAGGGGGTGGGCGGCTACACCTTC; CDR3 protein: CASSDTLHQGVGGYTF
V gene: TRBV2; D gene: -; clone size: -; J gene: TRBJ2-3; CDR3 DNA: TGTGCCAGCAGCCAAGAAACACGCTCCACAGATACGCAGTATTTT; CDR3 protein: CASSQETRSTDTQYF
V gene: TRBV19; D gene: TRBD1; clone size: -; J gene: TRBJ1-6; CDR3 DNA: TGTGCCAGTAGTACCTTGGCCCCGGACAGGGGCTCCTCCTATAATTCACCCCTCCACTTT; CDR3 protein: CASSTLAPDRGSSYNSPLHF
V gene: TRBV6-5; D gene: -; clone size: -; J gene: TRBJ1-2; CDR3 DNA: TGTGCCAGCAGTTACTACGGGGAAGAGTATGGCTACACCTTC; CDR3 protein: CASSYYGEEYGYTF